Each of the 12 T cell receptor beta chains below was sequenced from the same sample in a study of ipilimumab plus nivolumab after autologous stem cell transplantation. Sequencing used immunoSEQ multiplex PCR; TCRdb keeps in-frame clones, though not all of them. This sample carries about 18,000 clones, approximately 80% of them seen once, and the ten largest clones take about 9.4%. Sample: PBMCs, taken in a trial of ipilimumab plus nivolumab as post-transplant consolidation. These receptors were taken from a male donor with diffuse large B-cell lymphoma.

This clone was seen a single time. The rearrangement joins TRBV7-2 to TRBJ2-3, with TRBD2 matching over 9 bases. The CDR3 loop spans 16 amino acids. V lost 1 base, J lost 2 bases, and 4 bases stayed unmatched. In germline, CDR1 is SGHTA, CDR2 FQGNSA. The CDR3 DNA reads TGTGCCAGCAGCTTAGAGGGCGGGGGGGCCACAGATACGCAGTATTTT. Translating gives CASSLEGGGATDTQYF.

V and J are TRBV6-5 and TRBJ1-6; D gene unclear. V lost 2 bases and J lost 10, with 12 bases in between. In germline, CDR1 is MNHEY, CDR2 SVGAGI. This CDR3 is built from 14 residues. CDR3 DNA: TGTGCCAGCAGTTACAGGGTCAAGGGATCACCCCTCCACTTT. Translated, it gives CASSYRVKGSPLHF.

The gene calls are TRBV6-5 and TRBJ2-7; a weak D match, TRBD1 (6 bases). Germline CDR1 reads MNHEY; CDR2 reads SVGAGI. This CDR3 is 14 amino acids long. Trimming stripped 8 bases from V and 1 base from J, with 15 bases between. The CDR3 coding sequence is TGTGCCAGCCAGACAGGTTACGGATCCTACGAGCAGTACTTC. It codes for CASQTGYGSYEQYF.

The chain couples TRBV6-5 to TRBJ2-7; 14 bases align to TRBD2. The germline gives CDR1 MNHEY, CDR2 SVGAGI. With 9 bases clipped from V and 7 bases from J, the junction kept 8 bases outside the gene matches. CDR3 length equals 14 residues. The CDR3: CASSPGLAGVEQYF. CDR3 sequence (DNA): TGTGCCAGTTCACCGGGACTAGCGGGGGTGGAGCAGTACTTC.

The rearrangement joins TRBV7-6 to TRBJ1-1; 9 positions agree with TRBD1. The CDR3 is made up of 12 amino acids. Germline CDR1 reads SGHVS; CDR2 reads FNYEAQ. V lost 5 bases, J lost 10 bases, and 5 bases stayed unmatched. CDR3 loop: CASSTDRGRAFF. The CDR3 DNA reads as TGTGCCAGCAGCACGGACAGGGGTCGAGCTTTCTTT.

This rearrangement joins TRBV5-5 to TRBJ2-7; tentatively, D is TRBD1 or TRBD2 (5 bases each). Germline CDR1 and CDR2: SGHKS and YYEKEE (reference sequence). The CDR3 totals 13 residues. V dropped 4 bases and J dropped 3 bases, with 11 bases sitting between them. The CDR3: CASSLGTYYEQYF. In DNA, the CDR3 is TGTGCCAGCAGCCTTGGGACCTACTACGAGCAGTACTTC.

V is TRBV7-8 and J is TRBJ1-2; maybe TRBD1 (6 bases). The CDR3 loop spans 14 amino acids. CDR1 SGHVS and CDR2 FQNEAQ come from the germline V gene. Trimming took off 0 bases at V and 6 bases at J, with 11 bases between the two ends. The CDR3 protein is CASSLAGGTDGYTF. CDR3 bases: TGTGCCAGCAGCTTAGCTGGGGGCACCGATGGCTACACCTTC.

This chain joins TRBV9 and TRBJ1-2; D is perhaps TRBD1 (5 bases). V was shortened by 0 bases and J by 0 bases, with 18 bases between the two germline ends. This CDR3 spans 18 amino acids. Germline values: CDR1 SGDLS, CDR2 YYNGEE. CDR3 amino acids: CASSVGPIHRSTNYGYTF. The CDR3 nucleotides read TGTGCCAGCAGCGTAGGACCCATCCACAGGTCTACTAACTATGGCTACACCTTC.

The rearrangement links TRBV2 to TRBJ1-3; D gene uncertain. V dropped 2 bases and J dropped 0 bases, with 8 bases sitting between them. The length of the CDR3 is 15 residues. From germline, CDR1 is SNHLY and CDR2 FYNNEI. The CDR3 DNA sequence: TGTGCCAGCAGTGAATTTAGGCCCTCTGGAAACACCATATATTTT. Translated: CASSEFRPSGNTIYF. The full variable domain, rest sourced from reference TRBV2 and TRBJ1-3, is EPEVTQTPSHQVTQMGQEVILRCVPISNHLYFYWYRQILGQKVEFLVSFYNNEISEKSEIFDDQFSVERPDGSNFTLKIRSTKLEDSAMYFCASSEFRPSGNTIYFGEGSWLTVV.

This sequence joins TRBV28 and TRBJ1-2, with no clear D. The germline V gene encodes CDR1 MDHEN and CDR2 SYDVKM. The V end was cut by 7 bases, the J end by 4 bases, with 19 bases between. The CDR3 loop spans 15 amino acids. The CDR3 protein is CASKPNSKGGYGYTF. The CDR3 DNA is TGTGCCAGCAAACCTAACTCGAAGGGAGGCTATGGCTACACCTTC.

V gene TRBV4-2 combines with J gene TRBJ1-2, with unresolved D. V lost 1 base, J lost 5 bases, and 11 bases lay in between. The CDR3 covers 14 residues. Germline V gene sequence: CDR1 LGHNA, CDR2 YNFKEQ. The CDR3 spells CASSQAGGDYGYTF. CDR3 bases: TGTGCCAGCAGCCAAGCCGGAGGAGATTATGGCTACACCTTC.

The rearrangement uses TRBV25-1 and TRBJ1-1, with D possibly being TRBD1 (6 bases). CDR3 length: 16 residues. V dropped 5 bases and J dropped 8 bases, with 24 bases sitting between them. Germline CDR1 is MGHDK and CDR2 is SYGVNS. Here the CDR3 DNA reads TGTGCCAGCAGTCCACATCCGGCCAGCTCAGGGGAAGAAGCTTTCTTT. This gives the protein CASSPHPASSGEEAFF.